This TCR beta chain came from a study of identifying expanded T cells in peripheral blood. Measured with immunoSEQ multiplex PCR; TCRdb has only the in-frame clones, and not every one. The table shows under 70,000 clones, with approximately 89% occurring only once. The CDR3 contains 14 residues. Germline CDR1 reads MRHNA; CDR2 reads SNTAGT. With 4 bases removed from V and 1 base from J, the gap between germline ends came to 9 bases. The clonotype comes from a person aged 18-70 years in good health. The chain has TRBV6-4 and TRBJ2-3; D gene uncertain. Sequences were obtained from blood. In nucleotides, the CDR3 is TGTGCCAGCAGTGGTATGGGCGGCACAGATACGCAGTATTTT. It encodes CASSGMGGTDTQYF.